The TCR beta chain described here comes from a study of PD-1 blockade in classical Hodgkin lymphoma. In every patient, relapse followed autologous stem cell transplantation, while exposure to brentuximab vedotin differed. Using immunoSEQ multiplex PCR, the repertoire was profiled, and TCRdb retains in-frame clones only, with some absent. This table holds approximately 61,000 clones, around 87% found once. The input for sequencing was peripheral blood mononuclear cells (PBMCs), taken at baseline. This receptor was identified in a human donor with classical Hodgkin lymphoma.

This CDR3 is CASSPTFGQARLFF. DNA for the CDR3: TGTGCCAGCAGCCCCACATTCGGACAGGCTCGACTGTTTTTT. The chain uses TRBV11-2 and TRBJ1-4; 7 positions match TRBD1. The CDR3 sequence is 14 residues long. The V segment lost 5 bases and the J segment 13 bases; nucleotides outside the gene matches: 13. Germline V CDR1 and CDR2: SGHAT, FQNNGV.